This is a list of T cell receptor beta chains from one sample in a study of OX40 agonist ivuxolimab in advanced cancers. TCRdb's table, derived via immunoSEQ multiplex PCR, lists solely in-frame clones and lacks some. The sample holds about 40,000 clones; around 89% are singletons and the top ten take roughly 4.5%. Sample: CD4+ or CD8+ T cells sorted from blood, taken in a trial of the OX40 agonist ivuxolimab. The receptors come from an adult with an advanced solid tumor such as melanoma, head and neck, liver or kidney cancer. CDR3s include the opening cysteine and the closing phenylalanine or tryptophan. The D gene is left open where the match is weak. Clone size, where shown, is once, few, many, or a class for clones that have expanded.

J: TRBJ1-5; V: TRBV19; size: NA; D: NA; CDR3: CASSPTPGGGSNQPQHF; DNA: TGTGCCAGTAGCCCTACACCGGGAGGTGGAAGCAATCAGCCCCAGCATTTT
J: TRBJ2-7; V: TRBV7-9; size: NA; D: TRBD1; CDR3: CASSLGTGVFRSYEQYF; DNA: TGTGCCAGCAGCTTAGGGACAGGGGTTTTTCGGTCCTACGAGCAGTACTTC
J: TRBJ2-2; V: TRBV5-1; size: NA; D: NA; CDR3: CASSSDNTGELFF; DNA: TGCGCCAGCAGCAGCGATAACACCGGGGAGCTGTTTTTT
J: TRBJ2-3; V: TRBV20-1; size: NA; D: NA; CDR3: CSASDPDTQYF; DNA: TGCAGTGCCAGTGATCCAGATACGCAGTATTTT
J: TRBJ1-4; V: TRBV2; size: NA; D: TRBD1; CDR3: CATGTAATNEKLFF; DNA: TGTGCCACCGGGACAGCCGCAACTAATGAAAAACTGTTTTTT
J: TRBJ1-3; V: TRBV29-1; size: NA; D: NA; CDR3: CSVARDIGNTIYF; DNA: TGCAGCGTTGCTCGCGACATAGGAAACACCATATATTTT
J: TRBJ2-2; V: TRBV27; size: NA; D: TRBD2; CDR3: CASSFNPGLGGGMNTGELFF; DNA: TGTGCCAGCAGTTTCAACCCGGGACTAGGTGGGGGGATGAACACCGGGGAGCTGTTTTTT
J: TRBJ1-1; V: TRBV27; size: few; D: NA; CDR3: CASSLSRAVNTEAFF; DNA: TGTGCCAGCAGTTTATCGAGGGCGGTGAACACTGAAGCTTTCTTT
J: TRBJ1-3; V: TRBV28; size: NA; D: NA; CDR3: CASSLSLGGVVQISGNTIYF; DNA: TGTGCCAGCAGTCTCTCCCTGGGGGGAGTAGTCCAGATCTCTGGAAACACCATATATTTT
J: TRBJ1-2; V: TRBV30; size: once; D: NA; CDR3: CAWSVQLRVYGYTF; DNA: TGTGCCTGGAGTGTACAATTACGGGTTTATGGCTACACCTTC
J: TRBJ2-1; V: TRBV6-1; size: NA; D: NA; CDR3: CASSALPRYNEQFF; DNA: TGTGCCAGCAGTGCTCTCCCCCGGTACAATGAGCAGTTCTTC
J: TRBJ1-2; V: TRBV19; size: NA; D: NA; CDR3: CASSTSGRVNGYTF; DNA: TGTGCCAGTAGTACGTCAGGGAGAGTGAATGGCTACACCTTC
J: TRBJ2-1; V: TRBV28; size: NA; D: NA; CDR3: CASSPPSVPGEQFF; DNA: TGTGCCAGCAGTCCCCCATCCGTTCCCGGTGAGCAGTTCTTC
J: TRBJ1-1; V: TRBV4-2; size: NA; D: NA; CDR3: CASSQDRRAYAFF; DNA: TGTGCCAGCAGCCAAGATCGTCGAGCGTATGCTTTCTTT
J: TRBJ2-2; V: TRBV7-3; size: NA; D: NA; CDR3: CASSKTGGELFF; DNA: TGTGCCAGCAGCAAAACAGGGGGGGAGCTGTTTTTT
J: TRBJ2-2; V: TRBV6-5; size: NA; D: NA; CDR3: CASRRQGAGELFF; DNA: TGTGCCAGCAGGCGTCAGGGAGCCGGGGAGCTGTTTTTT
J: TRBJ2-7; V: TRBV10-2; size: NA; D: NA; CDR3: CASSDPDTYEQYF; DNA: TGCGCCAGCAGTGACCCCGACACCTACGAGCAGTACTTC
J: TRBJ2-3; V: TRBV9; size: NA; D: TRBD1; CDR3: CASSVVGQHTDTQYF; DNA: TGTGCCAGCAGCGTAGTGGGACAGCACACAGATACGCAGTATTTT
J: TRBJ1-1; V: TRBV19; size: NA; D: NA; CDR3: CASSSVAWNTEAFF; DNA: TGTGCCAGTAGTTCCGTTGCGTGGAACACTGAAGCTTTCTTT
J: TRBJ2-7; V: TRBV6-5; size: NA; D: NA; CDR3: CASRPGISDSYEQYF; DNA: TGTGCCAGCAGACCAGGGATCTCCGACTCCTACGAGCAGTACTTC
J: TRBJ2-7; V: TRBV27; size: NA; D: NA; CDR3: CASSSDGVWYEQYF; DNA: TGTGCCAGCAGTTCCGACGGGGTGTGGTACGAGCAGTACTTC
J: TRBJ1-2; V: TRBV9; size: NA; D: NA; CDR3: CASSVGSGSEGYTF; DNA: TGTGCCAGCAGCGTAGGGTCGGGGTCGGAGGGCTACACCTTC